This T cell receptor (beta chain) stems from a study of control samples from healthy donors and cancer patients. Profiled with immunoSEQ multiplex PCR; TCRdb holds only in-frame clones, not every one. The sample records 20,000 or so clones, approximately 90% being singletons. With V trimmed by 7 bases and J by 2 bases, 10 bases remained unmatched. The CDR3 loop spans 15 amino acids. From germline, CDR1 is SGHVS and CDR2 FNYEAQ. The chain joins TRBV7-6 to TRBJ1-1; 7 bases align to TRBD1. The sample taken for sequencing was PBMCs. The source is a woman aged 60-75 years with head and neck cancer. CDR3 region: CASTSITGDNTEAFF. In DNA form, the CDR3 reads TGTGCCAGCACCTCGATTACAGGGGACAACACTGAAGCTTTCTTT.